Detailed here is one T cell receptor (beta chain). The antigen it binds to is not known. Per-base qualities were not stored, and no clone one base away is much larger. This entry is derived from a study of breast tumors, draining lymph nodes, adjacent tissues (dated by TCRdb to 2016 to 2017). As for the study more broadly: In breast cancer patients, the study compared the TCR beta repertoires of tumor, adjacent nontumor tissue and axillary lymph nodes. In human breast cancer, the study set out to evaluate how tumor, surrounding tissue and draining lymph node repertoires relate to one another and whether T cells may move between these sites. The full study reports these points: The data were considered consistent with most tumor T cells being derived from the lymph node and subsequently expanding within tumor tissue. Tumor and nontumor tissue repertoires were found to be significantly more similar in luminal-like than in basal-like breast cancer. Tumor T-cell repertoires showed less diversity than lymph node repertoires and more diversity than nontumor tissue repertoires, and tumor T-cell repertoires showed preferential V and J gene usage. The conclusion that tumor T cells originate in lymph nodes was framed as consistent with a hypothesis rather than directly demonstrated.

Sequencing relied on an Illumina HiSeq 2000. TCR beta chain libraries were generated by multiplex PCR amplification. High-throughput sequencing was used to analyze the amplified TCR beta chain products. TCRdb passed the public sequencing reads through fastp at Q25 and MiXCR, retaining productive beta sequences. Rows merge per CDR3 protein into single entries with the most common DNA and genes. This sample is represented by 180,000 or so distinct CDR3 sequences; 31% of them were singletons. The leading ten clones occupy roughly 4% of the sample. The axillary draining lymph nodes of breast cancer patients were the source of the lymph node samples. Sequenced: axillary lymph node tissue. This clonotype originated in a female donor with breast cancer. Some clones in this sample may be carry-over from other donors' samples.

The nucleotide sequence is TGTGCCATCAGTTTTAGCGGGAGTAACCCTAATGAAAAACTGTTTTTT. Its translation reads: CAISFSGSNPNEKLFF. The chain uses TRBV10-3 and TRBJ1-4; the D gene cannot be resolved reliably. The V end loses 5 bases and the J end loses 3 bases, and a stretch of 16 bases separates them. Based on the germline V gene, the CDR1 and CDR2 sequences are ENHRY and SYGVKD. There are 16 amino acids in the CDR3, from cysteine to phenylalanine inclusive. The retained sequence is limited to the CDR3, 48 bases, with the frame set at the first base.